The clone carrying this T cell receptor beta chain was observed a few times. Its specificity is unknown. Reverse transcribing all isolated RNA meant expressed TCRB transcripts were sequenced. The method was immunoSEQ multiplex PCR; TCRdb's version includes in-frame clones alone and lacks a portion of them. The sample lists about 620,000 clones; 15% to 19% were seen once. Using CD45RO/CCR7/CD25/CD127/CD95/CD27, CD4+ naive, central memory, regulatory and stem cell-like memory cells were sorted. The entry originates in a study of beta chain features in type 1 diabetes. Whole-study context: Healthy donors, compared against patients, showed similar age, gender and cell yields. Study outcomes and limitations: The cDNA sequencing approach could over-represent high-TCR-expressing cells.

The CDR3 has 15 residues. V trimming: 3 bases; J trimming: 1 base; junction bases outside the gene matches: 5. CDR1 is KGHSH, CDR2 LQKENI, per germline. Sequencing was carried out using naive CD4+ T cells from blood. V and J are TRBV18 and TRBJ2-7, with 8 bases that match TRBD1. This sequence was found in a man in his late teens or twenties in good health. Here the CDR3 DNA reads TGTGCCAGCTCACCTGACAGGGGCCCGTCCTACGAGCAGTACTTC. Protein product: CASSPDRGPSYEQYF.